This T cell receptor (beta chain) was recorded in a study of blood T cell repertoires in COVID-19. Background on the study: Acute and convalescent COVID-19 specimens originated in the United States, Italy and Spain. T cells, B-cell-depleted T cells, or PBMCs supplied cDNA or gDNA.

As handled by the study authors: Researchers report that nucleated cell counts were estimated from reference gene primer amplification. Produced via immunoSEQ multiplex PCR; TCRdb's table is partial and in-frame only. From that table come the V and J calls and clone size; the DNA was used to work out D and trimming. The table has about 150,000 clones, about 85% seen once. V lost 9 bases to trimming and J lost 0 bases; unmatched junction nucleotides: 7. Germline assignment: CDR1 LNHDA and CDR2 SQIVND (reference sequence). The CDR3 is 15 residues long. The V and J genes are TRBV19 and TRBJ1-3; 8 positions match TRBD1. The sequence derives from a woman aged 60-75 years with active or convalescent COVID-19. The sample comprised peripheral blood. CDR3 protein: CASRSGQDSGNTIYF. CDR3 in DNA: TGTGCCAGCAGATCGGGACAGGACTCTGGAAACACCATATATTTT.